The T cell receptor (beta chain) described here comes from a study of blood T cell repertoires in COVID-19. The wider study: The United States, Italy and Spain supplied acute and convalescent COVID-19 samples. The cDNA or gDNA used as material had been derived from T cells, B-cell-depleted T cells, or PBMCs.

The CDR3 consists of 16 residues. Looked up from germline, CDR1 is SGHTA and CDR2 is FQGTGA. V shed 1 base and J 4 bases; nucleotides not matched to a gene: 6. In the study's own analysis: Using reference gene primer amplification, nucleated cell counts were estimated. Some clones are missing from TCRdb's copy, which holds only in-frame ones; the method was immunoSEQ multiplex PCR. That table gives V, J and clone size, and the DNA gave D and trimming. The repertoire consists of approximately 300,000 clones, with about 90% occurring once and the leading ten covering 5% to 7%. The TCR was taken from a man aged 18 to 30 who had recovered from COVID-19. The V gene is TRBV7-3, the J gene TRBJ2-2, with 7 bases aligning to TRBD2. Sample: peripheral blood. CDR3 in amino acids: CASSLRLAASTGELFF. DNA of the CDR3: TGTGCCAGCAGCTTAAGGCTAGCGGCGAGCACCGGGGAGCTGTTTTTT. The full variable domain, completed using reference TRBV7-3 and TRBJ2-2, is GAGVSQTPSNKVTEKGKYVELRCDPISGHTALYWYRQSLGQGPEFLIYFQGTGAADDSGLPNDRFFAVRPEGSVSTLKIQRTERGDSAVYLCASSLRLAASTGELFFGEGSRLTVL.